Presented here are 32 T cell receptor beta chains from one specimen sequenced in a study of response to subunit inactivated influenza vaccine (dated by TCRdb to the late 2010s). The library was prepared using RT-PCR. The instrument was an Illumina HiSeq 2500. TCRdb itself trimmed the public reads at Q25 with fastp, ran MiXCR and retained productive beta chains. Each entry is one CDR3 protein sequence, shown with its most common DNA and genes. This sample gives 250,000 to 350,000 distinct CDR3 sequences in total; around 22% of them show up just once. The top ten clones comprise around a tenth of the sample. The source material was PBMCs from blood, sampled less than 22 months after vaccination. These receptors were obtained from a man aged 45 to 75 who received an inactivated influenza vaccine. Donor details come from another sample of the same person, matched by shared clones.

The gene calls are TRBV6-5 and TRBJ2-1; a weak D match, TRBD1 (5 bases). Per the germline V gene, CDR1 is MNHEY and CDR2 is SVGAGI. There are 17 residues in the CDR3. V was pared by 0 bases and J by 1 base, with 13 bases between. CDR3 sequence (DNA): TGTGCCAGCAGTTACTCTCAGGGAACGTTTTCCTACAATGAGCAGTTCTTC. This translates into CASSYSQGTFSYNEQFF.

This clonotype was detected many times. The chain has TRBV7-8 and TRBJ1-5; D gene uncertain. CDR1 SGHVS and CDR2 FQNEAQ come from the germline V gene. This CDR3 is built from 15 residues. Trimming took 2 bases from V and 0 from J, leaving 8 bases between them. The CDR3 DNA follows: TGTGCCAGCAGCTTAACAGAAAATAGCAATCAGCCCCAGCATTTT. It is translated as CASSLTENSNQPQHF.

The chain combines TRBV5-1 with TRBJ2-1, with D tentatively TRBD1 (5 bases). Germline-derived CDR1 and CDR2 are SGHRS and YFSETQ. The CDR3 spans 14 residues. Trimming stripped 0 bases from V and 7 bases from J, with 11 bases between. The CDR3 reads CASSLALQVNEQFF. The CDR3 nucleotides are TGCGCCAGCAGCTTGGCGTTACAGGTAAATGAGCAGTTCTTC.

Here the CDR3 reads CASSSSGVGNEQYF. CDR3 coding DNA: TGTGCCAGCAGCTCATCTGGGGTTGGGAACGAGCAGTACTTC. The rearrangement uses TRBV9 and TRBJ2-7; D is uncertain. Trimming removed 4 bases at V and 5 bases at J, with 16 bases between. Germline values: CDR1 SGDLS, CDR2 YYNGEE. The CDR3 is 14 amino acids.

The CDR3 DNA is TGTGCCAGCAGCTTATCAGGAGGACCCTTGCAGTTCTTC. Its translation is CASSLSGGPLQFF. The genes are TRBV7-9 and TRBJ2-1, with D maybe TRBD2 (5 bases). Germline CDR1 and CDR2: SEHNR and FQNEAQ (reference sequence). The CDR3 spans 13 residues. Trimming stripped 2 bases from V and 12 bases from J, with 14 bases between.

V usage is TRBV12-3 or TRBV12-4 and J usage is TRBJ2-3; 9 bases align to TRBD2. The V gene end was trimmed by 5 bases and the J gene end by 4 bases; junction bases not matched to a gene: 7. CDR3 size: 15 residues. CDR3 sequence reads: CASSHGTSSPDTQYF. The DNA of the CDR3 is TGTGCCAGCAGTCACGGGACTAGCAGCCCAGATACGCAGTATTTT.

The chain uses TRBV6-2 or TRBV6-3 and TRBJ1-5; no reliable D call. CDR1 and CDR2 from the germline V gene are MNHEY and SVGEGT. CDR3 length equals 15 residues. The germline V and J ends were trimmed by 6 bases and 5 bases, with 17 bases remaining between them. The CDR3, as DNA: TGTGCCAGCAGCGGAGGCAGGAGGGAGCATCAGCCCCAGCATTTT. This codes for CASSGGRREHQPQHF.

J is TRBJ2-7 and V is TRBV6-2 or TRBV6-3; possible D gene TRBD2, 7 bases. This CDR3 contains 14 residues. Germline CDR1 is MNHEY and CDR2 is SVGEGT. The V and J ends lost 7 bases and 0 bases respectively, with 13 bases between them. CDR3 nucleotide sequence: TGTGCCAGCACCAGGGGAGGGTTCTCCTACGAGCAGTACTTC. Translating it yields CASTRGGFSYEQYF.

The genes are TRBV24-1 and TRBJ2-5; a weak D match, TRBD2 (5 bases). V shed 4 bases and J shed 5 bases, with 22 bases lying between them. CDR3 size: 17 residues. The germline gives CDR1 KGHDR, CDR2 SFDVKD. This CDR3 is CATSDPLMEESLETQYF. The CDR3 DNA reads TGTGCCACCAGTGACCCTCTCATGGAGGAATCCCTGGAGACCCAGTACTTC.

The chain is built from TRBV18 and TRBJ1-1, with a tentative D call TRBD1 (5 bases). This CDR3 comprises 16 residues. The V end was cut by 3 bases, the J end by 5 bases, with 19 bases between. Per the germline V gene, CDR1 is KGHSH and CDR2 is LQKENI. The CDR3 loop reads CASSPERGREETEAFF. DNA of the CDR3: TGTGCCAGCTCACCGGAACGGGGACGGGAAGAAACTGAAGCTTTCTTT.

This chain joins TRBV4-3 and TRBJ1-6; no definite D call. Germline lookup yields CDR1 LGHNA and CDR2 YSLEER. V lost 3 bases to trimming and J lost 10 bases, with 10 bases between them. The CDR3 spans 13 residues. The chain's CDR3 is CASSQLVWSPLHF. CDR3 coding DNA: TGCGCCAGCAGCCAGTTGGTTTGGTCACCCCTCCACTTT.

V usage is TRBV6-1 and J usage is TRBJ1-1, with D possibly TRBD1 on 6 matching bases. V was shortened by 6 bases and J by 0 bases, with 11 bases between the two germline ends. CDR1 MNHNS and CDR2 SASEGT come from the germline V gene. This CDR3 has 14 residues. DNA of the CDR3: TGTGCCAGCAGCAGGGGCGTGATGAACACTGAAGCTTTCTTT. Translation: CASSRGVMNTEAFF.

This rearrangement joins TRBV29-1 to TRBJ1-1, with 8 bases aligning to TRBD1. The germline CDR1 and CDR2 sequences are SQVTM and ANQGSEA. The CDR3 extends over 11 amino acids. J lost 10 bases, V lost 2 bases, and 3 bases had no gene match. The CDR3 DNA reads as TGCAGCGTTGAAACAGGGGGGCGAGCTTTCTTT. Its protein product is CSVETGGRAFF.

This clonotype was recorded a few times. CDR3 nucleotide sequence: TGTGCCAGCAGTTTCTTGGGGGGAGCGGGCTACACCTTC. Translating gives CASSFLGGAGYTF. The chain employs TRBV12-3 or TRBV12-4 and TRBJ1-2, with D maybe TRBD1 (5 bases). There are 13 residues in the CDR3. Trimming left V 3 bases short and J 8 bases short, with 13 bases between.

J is TRBJ1-1 and V is TRBV10-3, with no clear D. V was trimmed by 10 bases and J by 0 bases, leaving 18 bases between them. Germline-derived CDR1 and CDR2 are ENHRY and SYGVKD. CDR3 length: 15 residues. The CDR3 DNA reads TGTGCCAGCGGATCCCGTGTTAATTTGAACACTGAAGCTTTCTTT. As protein: CASGSRVNLNTEAFF.

CDR3 sequence reads: CSARDTLYSPLHF. The CDR3 DNA is TGCAGTGCTAGGGACACATTATATTCACCCCTCCACTTT. The chain carries TRBV20-1 and TRBJ1-6; possible D gene TRBD1, 5 bases. CDR3 length equals 13 residues. The germline gives CDR1 DFQATT, CDR2 SNEGSKA (reference sequence). V lost 3 bases and J 8 bases, leaving 11 bases between the germline ends.

About this clonotype itself: Given a much more abundant clone one base away, this may be a read error. The CDR3 does not close with the conserved phenylalanine or tryptophan, likely indicating a read error. J is TRBJ1-2 and V is TRBV7-2; D is perhaps TRBD1 (5 bases). Trimming pared 3 bases from V and 4 bases from J, leaving 15 bases between. Germline CDR1 and CDR2: SGHTA and FQGNSA. The CDR3 runs 15 residues. The CDR3 coding sequence is TGTGCCAGCAGCTTCTTAGAGGGACGGAGCTATGGCTACACCATC. This translates into CASSFLEGRSYGYTI.

CDR3 coding DNA: TGTGCCAGCTCACCACAGGGGGCTAGCAATCAGCCCCAGCATTTT. Translated, it gives CASSPQGASNQPQHF. V is TRBV18 and J is TRBJ1-5; 7 bases map to TRBD1. The junction had 0 bases not matched to a gene; V was cut back by 1 base and J by 0 bases. CDR1 KGHSH and CDR2 LQKENI come from the germline V gene. The CDR3 runs to 15 residues.

This clonotype appeared a few times. The CDR3 reads CASSASGGTYNEQFF. CDR3 in DNA: TGTGCCAGCAGCGCGAGCGGGGGAACCTACAATGAGCAGTTCTTC. This rearrangement joins TRBV14 to TRBJ2-1; 8 bases line up with TRBD2. V gave up 5 bases and J gave up 2 bases; unmatched junction bases: 5. CDR1 and CDR2 (germline): SGHDN, FVKESK. The CDR3 is 15 residues long.

Only a few counts were recorded for this clonotype. The CDR3 nucleotides read TGCAGCGTTGATTTCGGGGGCGGCACTGAAGCTTTCTTT. This gives the protein CSVDFGGGTEAFF. The chain links TRBV29-1 to TRBJ1-1, with D possibly being TRBD1 (6 bases). Germline V gives CDR1 SQVTM, CDR2 ANQGSEA. The CDR3 runs 13 residues. Between the trimmed V and J ends, which lost 3 bases and 4 bases, there was a span of 12 bases.

The chain links TRBV2 to TRBJ1-5; D unresolved. The CDR3 is made up of 15 amino acids. V lost 2 bases and J lost 5, with 13 bases in between. Germline V gene sequence: CDR1 SNHLY, CDR2 FYNNEI. The CDR3 protein is CASSERRLYDQPQHF. The CDR3 DNA reads as TGTGCCAGCAGTGAAAGAAGGTTATATGATCAGCCCCAGCATTTT.

This clonotype was seen a handful of times. CDR3 protein: CSGGRESYNEQFF. The CDR3 DNA sequence: TGCAGTGGGGGCCGAGAGAGTTACAATGAGCAGTTCTTC. The chain employs TRBV20-1 and TRBJ2-1; TRBD1 is a possible D gene (5 bases). The CDR3 consists of 13 residues. Germline lookup yields CDR1 DFQATT and CDR2 SNEGSKA (reference sequence). Trimming pared 7 bases from V and 4 bases from J, leaving 14 bases between.

The CDR3 region is CASTTTRGTNEKLFF. CDR3 DNA: TGTGCCAGCACTACCACCCGGGGAACTAATGAAAAACTGTTTTTT. J is TRBJ1-4 and V is TRBV6-1; no firm D call. V was shortened by 7 bases and J by 1 base, with 13 bases between the two germline ends. This CDR3 comprises 15 residues. Per germline, CDR1 MNHNS and CDR2 SASEGT.

The gene calls are TRBV2 and TRBJ2-1, with 8 bases that match TRBD2. This CDR3 contains 14 residues. CDR1 is SNHLY, CDR2 FYNNEI, per germline. V shed 2 bases and J 5 bases; nucleotides not matched to a gene: 2. Written as DNA, the CDR3 is TGTGCCAGCAGTGAATTGACTAGCGACAATGAGCAGTTCTTC. It encodes CASSELTSDNEQFF.

The J gene is TRBJ1-1, the V gene TRBV29-1; D might be TRBD1 (5 bases). CDR3 size: 13 residues. V was pared by 3 bases and J by 1 base, with 9 bases between. The germline V gene has CDR1 SQVTM and CDR2 ANQGSEA. CDR3 nucleotide sequence: TGCAGCGTTGAGGAAACAGGGAACACTGAAGCTTTCTTT. This gives the protein CSVEETGNTEAFF. The full variable domain, its missing parts supplied by reference TRBV29-1 and TRBJ1-1, is SAVISQKPSRDICQRGTSLTIQCQVDSQVTMMFWYRQQPGQSLTLIATANQGSEATYESGFVIDKFPISRPNLTFSTLTVSNMSPEDSSIYLCSVEETGNTEAFFGQGTRLTVV.

This chain joins TRBV10-2 and TRBJ2-5, with 7 bases fitting TRBD1. The CDR3 sequence is 15 residues long. The junction had 8 bases not matched to a gene; V was cut back by 3 bases and J by 4 bases. Germline assignment: CDR1 WSHSY and CDR2 SAAADI. The DNA for the CDR3 is TGCGCCAGCAGTGAAGGGACAGCTCCTACAGAGACCCAGTACTTC. Translated: CASSEGTAPTETQYF.

V is TRBV7-2 and J is TRBJ1-2, with a weak D call TRBD1 (6 bases). Germline V gene data show CDR1 as SGHTA and CDR2 as FQGNSA. This CDR3 has 15 residues. The ends were cut back, 4 bases at V and 4 bases at J, with 16 bases in the middle. This CDR3 reads CASSSGGSEVYGYTF. In nucleotides, the CDR3 is TGTGCCAGCAGCTCCGGGGGCAGCGAGGTCTATGGCTACACCTTC.

This chain links TRBV20-1 with TRBJ2-1; 11 nucleotides align to TRBD2. The V gene end was trimmed by 5 bases and the J gene end by 9 bases; junction bases not matched to a gene: 15. The CDR3 is 16 amino acids. Germline V gene lookup returns CDR1 DFQATT and CDR2 SNEGSKA (reference sequence). In nucleotides, the CDR3 is TGCAGTGCTCGCTCGTCCTCAACTAGCGGGGGCTTTGAGCAGTTCTTC. Protein: CSARSSSTSGGFEQFF.

The chain employs TRBV6-2 or TRBV6-3 and TRBJ2-4; maybe TRBD2 (5 bases). Trimming took 2 bases from V and 7 from J, leaving 9 bases between them. This CDR3 contains 13 residues. Germline V CDR1 and CDR2: MNHEY, SVGEGT. The DNA of the CDR3 is TGTGCCAGCAGTTACAGGGAGTTCAACATTCAGTACTTC. Its protein is CASSYREFNIQYF.

The chain uses TRBV3-1 and TRBJ1-2; weak D call: TRBD1 (5 bases). Germline-derived CDR1 and CDR2 are LGHDT and YNNKEL (reference sequence). CDR3 length equals 15 residues. The V end lost 0 bases, the J end lost 4 bases, and 12 bases lay between the germline ends. CDR3 sequence: CASSQDRGRTYGYTF. CDR3 coding DNA: TGTGCCAGCAGCCAAGATCGGGGCAGGACCTATGGCTACACCTTC.

The chain has TRBV28 and TRBJ1-2, with D perhaps TRBD1 (5 bases). The CDR3 is 13 amino acids. CDR1 MDHEN and CDR2 SYDVKM come from the germline V gene. V was pared by 4 bases and J by 8 bases, with 14 bases between. In DNA form, the CDR3 reads TGTGCCAGCAGTTCGTCGGGGGTTTGGGGCTACACCTTC. Protein: CASSSSGVWGYTF.

J is TRBJ2-1 and V is TRBV20-1; no reliable D call. This CDR3 is 10 amino acids long. Germline V gene lookup returns CDR1 DFQATT and CDR2 SNEGSKA (reference sequence). Trimming left V 4 bases short and J 9 bases short, with 7 bases between. Here the CDR3 DNA reads TGCAGTGCTACGTATCCTGAGCAGTTCTTC. The encoded protein is CSATYPEQFF.